The clone carrying this T cell receptor beta chain has only a few counts. Trimming cost V 1 base and J 2 bases, with 5 bases left between them. The CDR3 length is 13 residues. Unique molecular identifiers, one per molecule, were present on every TCR cDNA molecule. TCRdb fed the 5' RACE reads into MiXCR, producing one record per CDR3 protein. The sample has just over 75,000 distinct CDR3 sequences; about 8.5% are singletons. The sample originates from a study of spatial heterogeneity in lung cancer. The sample's time point: sample taken at primary tumor resection. Sequencing of whole RNA from tumor, nontumor lung or frozen PBMC involved no sorting.

Sample: PBMCs, taken at surgery. This clonotype was obtained from a male donor with early-stage non-small cell lung cancer. The chain joins TRBV12-3 or TRBV12-4 to TRBJ1-1; D not resolved. The CDR3 DNA reads TGTGCCAGCAGTTTAGAGATTAACACTGAAGCTTTCTTT. Its translation is CASSLEINTEAFF.